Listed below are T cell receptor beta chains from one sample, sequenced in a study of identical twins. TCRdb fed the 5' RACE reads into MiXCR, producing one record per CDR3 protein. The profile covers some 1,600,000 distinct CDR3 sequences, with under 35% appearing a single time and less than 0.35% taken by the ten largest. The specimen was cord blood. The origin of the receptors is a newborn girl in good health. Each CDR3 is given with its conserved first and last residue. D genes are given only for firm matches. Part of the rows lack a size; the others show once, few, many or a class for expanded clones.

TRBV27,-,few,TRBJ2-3,CPSSFIRSGDTQYF,TGTCCCAGCAGTTTCATCCGGAGTGGAGATACGCAGTATTTT
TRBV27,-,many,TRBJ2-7,CASSFGQGGGYEQYF,TGTGCCAGCAGTTTTGGACAGGGAGGGGGCTACGAGCAGTACTTC
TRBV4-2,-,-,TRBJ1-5,CASGQDSSYQPQHF,TGTGCCAGCGGACAAGACTCCTCGTATCAGCCCCAGCATTTT
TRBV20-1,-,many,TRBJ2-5,CSANQETQYF,TGCAGCGCCAACCAAGAGACCCAGTACTTC
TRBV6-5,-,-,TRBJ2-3,CASSYRVKAPPDTQYF,TGTGCCAGCAGTTACAGGGTCAAGGCCCCACCCGATACGCAGTATTTT
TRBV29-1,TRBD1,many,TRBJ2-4,CSAAVSGQGNIQYF,TGCAGCGCCGCGGTCTCGGGACAGGGGAACATTCAGTACTTC
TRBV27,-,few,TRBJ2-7,CASSLIGGGNYEQYF,TGTGCCAGCAGTTTAATTGGAGGAGGGAACTACGAGCAGTACTTC
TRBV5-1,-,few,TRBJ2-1,CASSGLALNYNEQFF,TGCGCCAGCAGCGGGCTAGCATTGAATTACAATGAGCAGTTCTTC
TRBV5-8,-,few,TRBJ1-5,CASSLGSHNQPQHF,TGTGCCAGCAGCTTGGGCAGCCACAATCAGCCCCAGCATTTT
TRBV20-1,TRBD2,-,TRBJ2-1,CSARWVTSFNEQFF,TGCAGTGCTAGATGGGTGACTAGCTTCAATGAGCAGTTCTTC
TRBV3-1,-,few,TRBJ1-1,CASSQGTFEAFF,TGTGCCAGCAGCCAAGGGACATTTGAAGCTTTCTTT
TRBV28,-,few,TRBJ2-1,CASSLAGRGGNEQFF,TGTGCCAGCAGTTTAGCCGGCAGGGGAGGCAATGAGCAGTTCTTC
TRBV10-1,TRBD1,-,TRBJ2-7,CASSESTGTGKFYEQYF,TGCGCCAGCAGTGAGTCGACCGGGACAGGGAAATTTTACGAGCAGTACTTC
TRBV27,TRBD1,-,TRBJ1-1,CASSRGTGGLNTEAFF,TGTGCCAGCAGTCGGGGGACAGGGGGGTTGAACACTGAAGCTTTCTTT
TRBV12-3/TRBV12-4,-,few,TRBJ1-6,CASSFPESPLHF,TGTGCCAGCAGTTTCCCTGAATCACCCCTCCACTTT
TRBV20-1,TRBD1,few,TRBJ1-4,CSARVGGLEKLFF,TGCAGTGCTAGAGTAGGGGGCTTGGAAAAACTGTTTTTT
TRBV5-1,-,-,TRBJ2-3,CASSLAVDRPRDTQYF,TGCGCCAGCAGCTTGGCGGTTGATCGGCCCCGGGATACGCAGTATTTT
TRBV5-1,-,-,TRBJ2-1,CASSVRRGNNEQFF,TGCGCCAGCAGCGTAAGACGGGGGAACAATGAGCAGTTCTTC
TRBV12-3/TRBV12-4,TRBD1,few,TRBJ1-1,CASNLAGTGGTEAFF,TGTGCCAGCAACCTAGCCGGGACAGGGGGCACTGAAGCTTTCTTT
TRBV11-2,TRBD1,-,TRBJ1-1,CASSRDREGEAFF,TGTGCCAGCAGCAGGGACAGGGAAGGTGAAGCTTTCTTT
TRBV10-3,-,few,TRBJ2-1,CAIRDNSYNEQFF,TGTGCCATCAGGGACAACTCCTACAATGAGCAGTTCTTC
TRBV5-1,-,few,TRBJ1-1,CASSLDRSEAFF,TGCGCCAGCAGCTTAGACAGGTCCGAAGCTTTCTTT
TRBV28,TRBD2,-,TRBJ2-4,CASSPMRREWSKNIQYF,TGTGCCAGCAGTCCCATGAGGCGGGAGTGGTCCAAAAACATTCAGTACTTC
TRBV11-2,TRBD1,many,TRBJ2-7,CASSLDWDSSYEQYF,TGTGCCAGCAGCTTAGATTGGGACAGCTCCTACGAGCAGTACTTC